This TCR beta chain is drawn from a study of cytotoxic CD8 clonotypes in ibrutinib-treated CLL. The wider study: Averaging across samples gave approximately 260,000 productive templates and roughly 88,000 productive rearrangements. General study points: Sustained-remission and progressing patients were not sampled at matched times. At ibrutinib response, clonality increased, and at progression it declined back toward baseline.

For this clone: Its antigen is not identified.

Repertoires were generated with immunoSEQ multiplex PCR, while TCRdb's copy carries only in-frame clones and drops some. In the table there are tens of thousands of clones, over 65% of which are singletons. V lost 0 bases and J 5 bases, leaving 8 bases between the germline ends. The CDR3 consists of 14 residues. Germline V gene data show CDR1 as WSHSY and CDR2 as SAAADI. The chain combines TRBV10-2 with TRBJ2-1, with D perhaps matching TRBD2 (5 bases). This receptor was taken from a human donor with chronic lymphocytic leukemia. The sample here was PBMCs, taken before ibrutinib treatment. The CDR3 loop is CASSESTGDNEQFF. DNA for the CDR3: TGCGCCAGCAGTGAGTCTACCGGGGACAATGAGCAGTTCTTC.